This T cell receptor beta chain was sequenced during a study of T cell responses to AZD1222 COVID-19 vaccine. CDR1 is SGHVS and CDR2 is FQNEAQ in the germline V gene. The ends were cut back, 7 bases at V and 5 bases at J, with 11 bases in the middle. This CDR3 region has 12 residues. The table came from immunoSEQ multiplex PCR; TCRdb's copy has only in-frame clones and leaves some out. The data contain hundreds of thousands of clones, approximately 94% of them singletons. The sequence was obtained from an adult in good health. Material: peripheral blood, obtained on day 0 of MenACWY control vaccination. This sequence joins TRBV7-8 and TRBJ2-5, with D possibly TRBD1 on 5 matching bases. The DNA of the CDR3 is TGTGCCAGCACGGGCAGGGCGGAGACCCAGTACTTC. Residues: CASTGRAETQYF.